The 9 T cell receptor beta chains in this list originate from one sample, sequenced in a study of T cell repertoires in cytomegalovirus infection. TCRdb ran MiXCR on the reads and lists one entry per CDR3 protein. The sample holds 100,000 to 150,000 distinct CDR3 sequences, roughly a quarter seen once. What these receptors recognize is not known. Sequenced input: PBMCs, sequenced either directly or after in vitro stimulation (not recorded which). These receptors were taken from a human donor in good health (CMV status not recorded). Some clones in this sample may be carry-over from other donors' samples.

This clonotype was recorded a few times. The chain is built from TRBV7-9 and TRBJ1-5, with TRBD1 as a possible D gene (6 bases). With 4 bases removed from V and 3 bases from J, the gap between germline ends came to 10 bases. CDR1 and CDR2 (germline): SEHNR, FQNEAQ (reference sequence). This CDR3 spans 14 amino acids. The CDR3 sequence: CASSSDRINQPQHF. In DNA, the CDR3 is TGTGCCAGCAGCTCCGACAGGATCAATCAGCCCCAGCATTTT.

CDR3 sequence (DNA): TGTGCCAGCAGCTTAGGGACTAAAGAGACCCAGTACTTC. Protein product: CASSLGTKETQYF. The genes are TRBV7-2 and TRBJ2-5; the D gene is possibly TRBD2 (6 bases). Trimming shortened V by 1 base and J by 3 bases, and 6 bases separated the two germline ends. The CDR3 length is 13 residues. The germline CDR1 and CDR2 sequences are SGHTA and FQGNSA.

There are many counts of this clonotype. This chain uses TRBV19 with TRBJ2-5, with a possible D match to TRBD1 (6 bases). V was pared by 5 bases and J by 4 bases, with 17 bases between. The germline gives CDR1 LNHDA, CDR2 SQIVND (reference sequence). The CDR3 is made up of 15 amino acids. Written as DNA, the CDR3 is TGTGCCAGTAGTCTTGTGGGACATCTGGGAGAGACCCAGTACTTC. Its protein is CASSLVGHLGETQYF.

This clonotype was counted a few times. The chain employs TRBV5-6 and TRBJ1-1, with D unclear. Germline V gives CDR1 SGHDT, CDR2 YYEEEE. The CDR3 consists of 11 residues. Trimming removed 3 bases at V and 5 bases at J, with 5 bases between. The CDR3 bases are TGTGCCAGCAGCTGGGAGACTGAAGCTTTCTTT. Translation: CASSWETEAFF.

This clonotype was seen a handful of times. J is TRBJ1-6 and V is TRBV7-8; D is unresolved. The CDR3 spans 13 residues. The V and J ends lost 3 bases and 15 bases respectively, with 15 bases between them. Germline CDR1 reads SGHVS; CDR2 reads FQNEAQ. The CDR3 DNA follows: TGTGCCAGCAGCTTCGTCGAGGGCCAGAACCTCCACTTT. It translates to CASSFVEGQNLHF.

This clonotype was counted a few times. V usage is TRBV20-1 and J usage is TRBJ2-5; 10 bases fit TRBD2. The CDR3 is 22 residues long. V lost 3 bases and J lost 3; bases outside the gene matches: 28. Looked up from germline, CDR1 is DFQATT and CDR2 is SNEGSKA (reference sequence). CDR3 sequence (DNA): TGCAGTGCTAGTCCGGGACTAGCGAGGATAGTCTGGCAGAAGGGGAAAAAAGAGACCCAGTACTTC. This encodes CSASPGLARIVWQKGKKETQYF.

The chain is built from TRBV27 and TRBJ1-2; tentative D call: TRBD1 (5 bases). In germline, CDR1 is MNHEY, CDR2 SMNVEV (reference sequence). This CDR3 region has 14 residues. V lost 0 bases, J lost 4 bases, and 9 bases lay in between. The CDR3 DNA is TGTGCCAGCAGTTTATCAACAGGATCCTATGGCTACACCTTC. This encodes CASSLSTGSYGYTF.

This chain links TRBV12-3 or TRBV12-4 with TRBJ2-5; possibly TRBD1 for D (5 bases). V lost 6 bases to trimming and J lost 3 bases, with 14 bases between them. The CDR3 runs to 14 residues. The CDR3 sequence: CASRLMDTKETQYF. The CDR3 DNA follows: TGTGCCAGCAGGCTAATGGACACAAAAGAGACCCAGTACTTC.

The CDR3 region is CSVNPGIDTQYF. The CDR3 DNA sequence: TGCAGCGTGAATCCAGGGATAGATACGCAGTATTTT. V gene TRBV29-1 combines with J gene TRBJ2-3, with a tentative D call TRBD1 (5 bases). The V and J ends lost 6 bases and 5 bases respectively, with 12 bases between them. There are 12 residues in the CDR3. Germline CDR1 SQVTM, CDR2 ANQGSEA.